A single sample is the source of the 19 T cell receptor beta chains below, sequenced in a study of T cell responses to AZD1222 COVID-19 vaccine. This table comes from immunoSEQ multiplex PCR, and its TCRdb copy is limited to in-frame clones, with some not included. The repertoire holds around 130,000 clones, with around 83% as singletons. The material was peripheral blood, obtained 28 days after the second AZD1222 dose. These receptors all come from an adult who received the AZD1222 COVID-19 vaccine.

This chain connects TRBV18 to TRBJ2-7, with 9 bases that match TRBD2. V lost 3 bases to trimming and J lost 3 bases; unmatched junction nucleotides: 6. Germline loops: CDR1 KGHSH, CDR2 LQKENI. CDR3 length equals 15 residues. CDR3 loop: CASSPISGGVYEQYF. The CDR3 DNA is TGTGCCAGCTCACCGATTAGCGGGGGTGTCTACGAGCAGTACTTC.

This clone was counted only a few times. The chain uses TRBV6-2 or TRBV6-3 and TRBJ2-1; 8 nucleotides agree with TRBD2. Germline-derived CDR1 and CDR2 are MNHEY and SVGEGT. This CDR3 is 13 amino acids long. Trimming at V came to 5 bases and at J to 7 bases, leaving 4 bases not matched to a gene. DNA for the CDR3: TGTGCCAGCAGTAAACTAGCGGAAAATGAGCAGTTCTTC. Translating it yields CASSKLAENEQFF.

The chain is built from TRBV30 and TRBJ1-2; D gene ambiguous. V lost 0 bases to trimming and J lost 1 base, with 6 bases between them. There are 13 residues in the CDR3. The germline gives CDR1 GTSNPN, CDR2 SVGIG (reference sequence). CDR3 loop: CAWSVASNYGYTF. CDR3 sequence (DNA): TGTGCCTGGAGTGTAGCCAGTAACTATGGCTACACCTTC. Together with reference TRBV30 and TRBJ1-2, the CDR3 gives the full variable domain: SQTIHQWPATLVQPVGSPLSLECTVEGTSNPNLYWYRQAAGRGLQLLFYSVGIGQISSEVPQNLSASRPQDRQFILSSKKLLLSDSGFYLCAWSVASNYGYTFGSGTRLTVV.

J is TRBJ1-1 and V is TRBV28; TRBD1 might be the D (6 bases). Trimming shortened V by 7 bases and J by 3 bases, and 18 bases separated the two germline ends. CDR3 length: 15 amino acids. CDR1 is MDHEN, CDR2 SYDVKM, per germline. The chain's CDR3 is CASTRRGGRYTEAFF. The DNA of the CDR3 is TGTGCCAGCACCCGTCGTGGGGGGCGATACACTGAAGCTTTCTTT.

The J gene is TRBJ2-5, the V gene TRBV6-5, with a tentative D call TRBD2 (6 bases). Trimming removed 0 bases from V and 5 bases from J, with 10 bases in between. This CDR3 comprises 14 residues. Germline CDR1 and CDR2: MNHEY and SVGAGI. The CDR3, as DNA: TGTGCCAGCAGTTACTCTGGCCGGGAGGAGACCCAGTACTTC. Protein: CASSYSGREETQYF.

The genes are TRBV29-1 and TRBJ2-7; D remains ambiguous. The germline V gene encodes CDR1 SQVTM and CDR2 ANQGSEA. CDR3 length: 12 amino acids. Trimming pared 1 base from V and 6 bases from J, leaving 10 bases between. CDR3 sequence reads: CSVEGISLEQYF. The CDR3 region has the DNA TGCAGCGTTGAAGGGATCTCCCTCGAGCAGTACTTC.

The J gene is TRBJ2-3, the V gene TRBV5-1, with D unclear. Germline-derived CDR1 and CDR2 are SGHRS and YFSETQ. CDR3 length: 14 amino acids. The ends were cut back, 0 bases at V and 2 bases at J, with 7 bases in the middle. The CDR3 nucleotides are TGCGCCAGCAGCTTGGACATGCTCACAGATACGCAGTATTTT. Protein sequence: CASSLDMLTDTQYF.

This clone was found once. This chain connects TRBV7-2 to TRBJ1-1; tentative D call: TRBD1 (6 bases). Germline V gene sequence: CDR1 SGHTA, CDR2 FQGNSA. Trimming removed 5 bases from V and 3 bases from J, with 13 bases in between. CDR3 length: 14 amino acids. DNA for the CDR3: TGTGCCAGCAGCCTCCTTGACAGGTACACTGAAGCTTTCTTT. It yields the protein CASSLLDRYTEAFF. Full variable domain (remainder filled in from reference TRBV7-2 and TRBJ1-1): GAGVSQSPSNKVTEKGKDVELRCDPISGHTALYWYRQSLGQGLEFLIYFQGNSAPDKSGLPSDRFSAERTGGSVSTLTIQRTQQEDSAVYLCASSLLDRYTEAFFGQGTRLTVV.

V is TRBV2 and J is TRBJ2-1; 7 bases fit TRBD2. Per germline, CDR1 SNHLY and CDR2 FYNNEI. The ends lost 6 bases at V and 4 bases at J; junction bases unmatched: 6. This CDR3 comprises 14 residues. This CDR3 is CASRSGGGYNEQFF. The DNA for the CDR3 is TGTGCCAGCAGAAGTGGCGGGGGATACAATGAGCAGTTCTTC.

The rearrangement links TRBV18 to TRBJ1-1; D is undetermined. Germline V gene sequence: CDR1 KGHSH, CDR2 LQKENI. The CDR3 runs to 12 residues. V dropped 3 bases and J dropped 10 bases, with 12 bases sitting between them. CDR3 residues: CASSPDNLRAFF. Here the CDR3 DNA reads TGTGCCAGCTCACCCGACAACCTAAGAGCTTTCTTT. Variable domain in full (rest from reference TRBV18 and TRBJ1-1): NAGVMQNPRHLVRRRGQEARLRCSPMKGHSHVYWYRQLPEEGLKFMVYLQKENIIDESGMPKERFSAEFPKEGPSILRIQQVVRGDSAAYFCASSPDNLRAFFGQGTRLTVV.

The chain uses TRBV16 and TRBJ1-2, with D maybe TRBD1 (6 bases). This CDR3 has 14 residues. Trimming stripped 0 bases from V and 3 bases from J, with 8 bases between. Germline values: CDR1 KGHSY, CDR2 FQNENV. The CDR3 DNA sequence: TGTGCCAGCAGCCAATCGCGGACAGACTATGGCTACACCTTC. Translated: CASSQSRTDYGYTF.

J is TRBJ2-3 and V is TRBV7-8; D is unresolved. The CDR3 spans 15 residues. The V end was cut by 2 bases, the J end by 3 bases, with 12 bases between. CDR1 is SGHVS, CDR2 FQNEAQ, per germline. The DNA for the CDR3 is TGTGCCAGCAGCTTATCTCTAGGCCGAACAGATACGCAGTATTTT. Translated, it gives CASSLSLGRTDTQYF.

This sequence joins TRBV28 and TRBJ2-5, with D unresolved. Trimming took 5 bases from V and 4 from J, leaving 2 bases between them. Germline CDR1 MDHEN, CDR2 SYDVKM. This CDR3 spans 10 amino acids. CDR3 amino acids: CASSTETQYF. Here the CDR3 DNA reads TGTGCCAGCAGTACAGAGACCCAGTACTTC.

The chain joins TRBV11-3 to TRBJ1-1; unclear D gene. Germline V gene data show CDR1 as SGHNT and CDR2 as YENEEA. Trimming took 5 bases from V and 1 from J, leaving 11 bases between them. The CDR3 sequence is 14 residues long. CDR3 sequence: CASSPSGSNTEAFF. Written as DNA, the CDR3 is TGTGCCAGCAGCCCCTCGGGGTCGAACACTGAAGCTTTCTTT.

The V call is TRBV6-5, the J call TRBJ2-1; 7 nucleotides agree with TRBD1. Looked up from germline, CDR1 is MNHEY and CDR2 is SVGAGI. The length of the CDR3 is 15 residues. V gave up 6 bases and J gave up 3 bases; unmatched junction bases: 8. The CDR3 region is CASSRDSRNYNEQFF. The CDR3 DNA reads TGTGCCAGCAGCAGGGACAGCCGAAACTACAATGAGCAGTTCTTC.

V gene TRBV11-1 combines with J gene TRBJ2-5; D is perhaps TRBD1 (6 bases). This CDR3 region has 15 residues. Germline V CDR1 and CDR2: SGHAT, FQDESV (reference sequence). Trimming left V 2 bases short and J 3 bases short, with 13 bases between. The CDR3 nucleotides are TGTGCCAGCAGCTTACAGGGACACCTTGAAGAGACCCAGTACTTC. Translating it yields CASSLQGHLEETQYF.

The genes are TRBV28 and TRBJ1-6, with D possibly TRBD1 on 6 matching bases. Germline loops: CDR1 MDHEN, CDR2 SYDVKM. The CDR3 covers 15 residues. The germline V and J ends were trimmed by 2 bases and 9 bases, with 14 bases remaining between them. The DNA for the CDR3 is TGTGCCAGCAGTTTACTTCAGGGGACGGGTTCACCCCTCCACTTT. Encoded protein: CASSLLQGTGSPLHF.

The chain links TRBV12-5 to TRBJ1-5; 8 bases line up with TRBD1. CDR1 and CDR2 from the germline V gene are LGHNT and FRNRAP. V lost 2 bases and J lost 10; bases outside the gene matches: 4. The CDR3 is 13 amino acids. The CDR3 DNA sequence: TGTGCTAGTGGTTTGTCGACAGGGGCTCCCCAGCATTTT. Translated, it gives CASGLSTGAPQHF.

This clone was counted a few times. This rearrangement joins TRBV27 to TRBJ1-6, with a tentative D call TRBD1 (6 bases). With 2 bases removed from V and 3 bases from J, the gap between germline ends came to 14 bases. Germline V gene sequence: CDR1 MNHEY, CDR2 SMNVEV (reference sequence). This CDR3 is built from 17 residues. Here the CDR3 reads CASSLRPGHLYNSPLHF. DNA for the CDR3: TGTGCCAGCAGTTTAAGGCCGGGACATCTCTATAATTCACCCCTCCACTTT.